A selection of T cell receptor beta chains follows, all from one sample in a study of vaccination effects on CD4 cells after COVID-19. These receptors have no known antigen. The method was immunoSEQ multiplex PCR; TCRdb's version includes in-frame clones alone and lacks a portion of them. The table records 20,000 to 25,000 clones, roughly 76% of them present only once. The sample here was CD4+ T cells from PBMCs cultured with SARS-CoV-2 spike peptides, taken after COVID-19 vaccination. These receptors all stem from a human donor who received a COVID-19 vaccine. Some clones in this sample may be carry-over from other donors' samples. Both conserved end residues are part of each CDR3. The D gene is left open where the match is weak. The size entry is marked missing in some rows and otherwise reads once, few, many or a size class.

j_call v_call clone_size d_call cdr3_nt cdr3_aa
TRBJ2-5 TRBV5-1 . TRBD1 TGCGCCAGCAGCTTGGTGGACAGGGGGGAGACCCAGTACTTC CASSLVDRGETQYF
TRBJ2-2 TRBV2 once TRBD1 TGTGCCAGCAGTCGACAGGGTGTCACCGGGGAGCTGTTTTTT CASSRQGVTGELFF
TRBJ1-2 TRBV3-1/TRBV3-2 . . TGTGCCAGCAGCCACCTGGGGCCGCGGGATGGCTACACCTTC CASSHLGPRDGYTF
TRBJ2-1 TRBV10-1 . TRBD2 TGCGCCAGCAGTGAGCAACAGACTAGCGGGATTACCTACAATGAGCAGTTCTTC CASSEQQTSGITYNEQFF
TRBJ2-2 TRBV6-5 . . TGTGCCAGCAGTTACTCGAAGGATTCCGGGGAGCTGTTTTTT CASSYSKDSGELFF
TRBJ2-5 TRBV7-2 . . TGTGCCAGCAGGACGCGGGCAGGTGGAGAGACCCAGTACTTC CASRTRAGGETQYF
TRBJ2-1 TRBV24-1 medium-sized . TGTGCCACCAGTGATCCTTCAGGGGTGGTCTACAATGAGCAGTTCTTC CATSDPSGVVYNEQFF
TRBJ2-3 TRBV24-1 once . TGTGCCACCAGTGATTCACCCTCTTCAGGGACTCTCACAGATACGCAGTATTTT CATSDSPSSGTLTDTQYF
TRBJ1-1 TRBV18 . TRBD1 TGTGCCAGCCAGACAGGGGCGAACACTGAAGCTTTCTTT CASQTGANTEAFF
TRBJ2-3 TRBV5-1 few . TGCGCCAGCAGCGACCCAGGGGATGAGACGCAGTATTTT CASSDPGDETQYF
TRBJ1-6 TRBV4-3 . . TGCGCCAGCAGCCAAGATCCGGGGAATTCACCCCTCCACTTT CASSQDPGNSPLHF
TRBJ1-2 TRBV10-3 . . TGTGCCATCAGCTCTAACTATGGCTACACCTTC CAISSNYGYTF
TRBJ2-2 TRBV5-1 . . TGCGCCAGCAGCCCCGGCGTATCGGGGGCGGGGGAGTTCACCGGGGAGCTGTTTTTT CASSPGVSGAGEFTGELFF
TRBJ2-3 TRBV2 . . TGTGCCAGCAGTGTTAGGGGACTCACAGATACGCAGTATTTT CASSVRGLTDTQYF